The 26 T cell receptor beta chains below all came from one sample that was sequenced in a study of blood T cell repertoires in COVID-19. TCRdb's copy holds only in-frame clones and misses some; the assay was immunoSEQ multiplex PCR. The sample has approximately 250,000 clones; approximately 82% are singletons. Input material: peripheral blood. The receptors originated from a man aged 40-55 years who had recovered from COVID-19.

In the case of this clone: Its ends do not fully match the called genes, so a read error is possible. V and J are TRBV6-5 and TRBJ2-1; 11 bases agree with TRBD2. This CDR3 spans 14 amino acids. Germline CDR1 MNHEY, CDR2 SVGAGI. CDR3 in DNA: TGTGCCAGTAGTTCTAGCGGGGGGCCCAATGAGCAGTTCTTC. Protein product: CASSSSGGPNEQFF.

This clone occurred once. The CDR3 region has the DNA TGCGCCAGCAGCACCGGACAGGGGAGTCGGGAGACCCAGTACTTC. Its translation is CASSTGQGSRETQYF. The J gene is TRBJ2-5, the V gene TRBV5-1; TRBD1 matches 9 bases. The CDR3 is made up of 15 amino acids. The J segment lost 5 bases and the V segment lost 4 bases, leaving 9 bases of the junction unmatched. Germline V CDR1 and CDR2: SGHRS, YFSETQ.

The J gene is TRBJ1-2, the V gene TRBV12-5, with 8 bases matching TRBD1. V shed 1 base, J shed 4 bases, and the junction held 11 bases outside the gene matches. CDR3 length: 17 amino acids. CDR1 and CDR2 (germline): LGHNT, FRNRAP. The CDR3 DNA is TGTGCTAGTGGTTTGGACGGGGGACAGGCCCACCTCTATGGCTACACCTTC. Translated: CASGLDGGQAHLYGYTF.

This chain uses TRBV6-5 with TRBJ2-4, with a weak D call TRBD1 (5 bases). CDR1 and CDR2 (germline): MNHEY, SVGAGI. V was shortened by 6 bases and J by 0 bases, with 12 bases between the two germline ends. The length of the CDR3 is 15 residues. CDR3 DNA sequence: TGTGCCAGCAGCCGAGACAGTATAGCCAAAAACATTCAGTACTTC. It encodes CASSRDSIAKNIQYF.

The chain uses TRBV6-2 or TRBV6-3 and TRBJ2-3; 10 bases map to TRBD2. CDR3 length equals 15 residues. V gave up 4 bases and J gave up 1 base; unmatched junction bases: 2. Germline assignment: CDR1 MNHEY and CDR2 SVGEGT. CDR3 in DNA: TGTGCCAGCAGTTGGACTAGCGGTGGCACAGATACGCAGTATTTT. Its protein is CASSWTSGGTDTQYF.

This clone was seen a handful of times. The chain is built from TRBV18 and TRBJ2-3; 12 bases are shared with TRBD2. This CDR3 is 17 amino acids long. Trimming cost V 2 bases and J 3 bases; bases outside gene matches: 6. CDR1 is KGHSH and CDR2 is LQKENI in the germline V gene. The CDR3 region is CASSPGTSGPATDTQYF. DNA of the CDR3: TGTGCCAGCTCACCAGGGACTAGCGGGCCGGCGACAGATACGCAGTATTTT. Complete variable domain (other parts from reference TRBV18 and TRBJ2-3): NAGVMQNPRHLVRRRGQEARLRCSPMKGHSHVYWYRQLPEEGLKFMVYLQKENIIDESGMPKERFSAEFPKEGPSILRIQQVVRGDSAAYFCASSPGTSGPATDTQYFGPGTRLTVL.

The V and J genes are TRBV19 and TRBJ1-1, with a tentative D call TRBD1 (5 bases). V was shortened by 2 bases and J by 4 bases, with 14 bases between the two germline ends. The CDR3 totals 15 residues. Germline V lookup: CDR1 LNHDA, CDR2 SQIVND (reference sequence). The DNA for the CDR3 is TGTGCCAGTAGTATACGGACGGGGGTAAGCACTGAAGCTTTCTTT. Protein product: CASSIRTGVSTEAFF. Supplemented by reference TRBV19 and TRBJ1-1, the full variable domain reads DGGITQSPKYLFRKEGQNVTLSCEQNLNHDAMYWYRQDPGQGLRLIYYSQIVNDFQKGDIAEGYSVSREKKESFPLTVTSAQKNPTAFYLCASSIRTGVSTEAFFGQGTRLTVV.

The CDR3 DNA is TGTGCCAGCAGCTTGGGCGGGGCCCGAGAGACCCAGTACTTC. Translation gives CASSLGGARETQYF. This chain links TRBV5-6 with TRBJ2-5; D may be TRBD2 (6 bases). V lost 0 bases to trimming and J lost 4 bases, with 10 bases between them. The length of the CDR3 is 14 residues. Looked up from germline, CDR1 is SGHDT and CDR2 is YYEEEE.

The CDR3 loop reads CASSTGTGVYNEQFF. CDR3 coding DNA: TGTGCCAGTAGTACCGGGACAGGGGTATACAATGAGCAGTTCTTC. The chain has TRBV19 and TRBJ2-1; 10 bases are shared with TRBD1. This CDR3 has 15 amino acids. The germline CDR1 and CDR2 sequences are LNHDA and SQIVND (reference sequence). The V and J ends lost 4 bases and 4 bases, in that order; junction bases with no gene match: 4.

The chain joins TRBV5-8 to TRBJ1-4; D ambiguous. Germline V CDR1 and CDR2: SGHTS, YDEGEE. Between the trimmed V and J ends, which lost 0 bases and 5 bases, there was a span of 8 bases. The CDR3 totals 14 residues. CDR3 sequence: CASSLVFVNEKLFF. The DNA for the CDR3 is TGTGCCAGCAGCTTGGTCTTCGTAAATGAAAAACTGTTTTTT.

The chain joins TRBV6-6 to TRBJ1-5, with 7 bases matching TRBD1. The CDR3 totals 13 residues. V lost 6 bases to trimming and J lost 3 bases; unmatched junction nucleotides: 2. In germline, CDR1 is MNHNY, CDR2 SVGAGI (reference sequence). CDR3 bases: TGTGCCAGCAGGGACAGGATCAATCAGCCCCAGCATTTT. Residues: CASRDRINQPQHF.

In this sample, this clone turned up once. This chain links TRBV19 with TRBJ2-1; D perhaps matches TRBD2 (7 bases). In germline, CDR1 is LNHDA, CDR2 SQIVND (reference sequence). V was shortened by 8 bases and J by 4 bases, with 12 bases between the two germline ends. This CDR3 has 13 residues. The CDR3 sequence: CASGGAAYNEQFF. The CDR3 DNA reads TGTGCCAGTGGGGGGGCAGCTTACAATGAGCAGTTCTTC.

J is TRBJ2-1 and V is TRBV7-2; 11 nucleotides align to TRBD2. The CDR3 extends over 16 amino acids. V lost 1 base, J lost 8 bases, and 7 bases stayed unmatched. Per germline, CDR1 SGHTA and CDR2 FQGNSA. CDR3 coding DNA: TGTGCCAGCAGCTTAGTAGCGGGAGGGCCGGTTGATGAGCAGTTCTTC. The encoded protein is CASSLVAGGPVDEQFF.

This clone was observed a few times. The chain links TRBV7-2 to TRBJ2-2, with D tentatively TRBD1 (5 bases). V shed 2 bases and J shed 7 bases, with 17 bases lying between them. This CDR3 has 16 residues. Germline lookup yields CDR1 SGHTA and CDR2 FQGNSA. CDR3 DNA sequence: TGTGCCAGCAGCTTATGGGGCAGGGCGGCCGGCGGGGAGCTGTTTTTT. Translating gives CASSLWGRAAGGELFF.

This clone was picked up one time. The chain employs TRBV5-4 and TRBJ1-2; TRBD1 matches 7 bases. Germline V lookup: CDR1 SGHNT, CDR2 YYREEE (reference sequence). CDR3 length: 16 residues. After removal of 3 bases from V and 5 bases from J, the junction contained 13 bases not matched to a gene. For the CDR3, the DNA is TGTGCCAGCAGCTCACCCAGGGACAGTTTCTTTTATGGCTACACCTTC. This gives the protein CASSSPRDSFFYGYTF.

The chain uses TRBV19 and TRBJ1-1; D is ambiguous. The CDR3 runs to 13 residues. CDR1 is LNHDA, CDR2 SQIVND, per germline (reference sequence). V gave up 5 bases and J gave up 8 bases, with 15 bases separating them. CDR3 in DNA: TGTGCCAGTAGTCCTTCCACCAGTCACGAAGCTTTCTTT. It encodes CASSPSTSHEAFF.

V and J are TRBV3-1 (or the pseudogene TRBV3-2) and TRBJ1-1, with TRBD1 identical over 8 bases. J lost 7 bases, V lost 3 bases, and 1 base had no gene match. This CDR3 spans 12 amino acids. Germline CDR1 and CDR2: LGHDT and YNNKEL (reference sequence). CDR3 residues: CASSHGQGEAFF. CDR3 nucleotide sequence: TGTGCCAGCAGCCACGGACAGGGTGAAGCTTTCTTT.

V and J are TRBV6-6 and TRBJ1-2; 7 bases agree with TRBD1. Germline CDR1 and CDR2: MNHNY and SVGAGI (reference sequence). V lost 0 bases, J lost 4 bases, and 2 bases stayed unmatched. The CDR3 totals 14 residues. Here the CDR3 reads CASSYSTGFYGYTF. CDR3 DNA sequence: TGTGCCAGCAGTTACTCGACAGGGTTCTATGGCTACACCTTC.

The rearrangement links TRBV9 to TRBJ2-3; D perhaps matches TRBD2 (5 bases). Germline CDR1 is SGDLS and CDR2 is YYNGEE. The CDR3 runs to 15 residues. Deletions cut 0 bases from V and 4 bases from J, with 12 bases between. The CDR3: CASSVGPKEADTQYF. The CDR3 DNA reads TGTGCCAGCAGCGTAGGCCCTAAGGAGGCAGATACGCAGTATTTT.

The J gene is TRBJ2-5, the V gene TRBV11-2; TRBD1 agrees at 9 bases. This CDR3 is built from 17 residues. The germline CDR1 and CDR2 sequences are SGHAT and FQNNGV. V dropped 5 bases and J dropped 1; count of bases not matched to a gene: 11. This CDR3 is CASSDLSGTGFQETQYF. The CDR3 DNA reads as TGTGCCAGCAGCGACCTGTCCGGGACAGGGTTCCAAGAGACCCAGTACTTC.

The rearrangement uses TRBV28 and TRBJ1-5; tentative D call: TRBD1 (5 bases). This CDR3 is built from 17 residues. Trimming took off 5 bases at V and 0 bases at J, with 17 bases between the two ends. Germline lookup yields CDR1 MDHEN and CDR2 SYDVKM. The CDR3 sequence: CASSPPRQGISNQPQHF. The CDR3 nucleotides are TGTGCCAGCAGTCCCCCGCGGCAGGGAATTAGCAATCAGCCCCAGCATTTT.

The gene calls are TRBV27 and TRBJ2-7; 8 bases are a match to TRBD1. Looked up from germline, CDR1 is MNHEY and CDR2 is SMNVEV (reference sequence). The CDR3 extends over 13 amino acids. V shed 5 bases and J 5 bases; nucleotides not matched to a gene: 5. The CDR3 bases are TGTGCCAGCAGTCGGGACAGGTTGGACGAGCAGTACTTC. Protein sequence: CASSRDRLDEQYF.

The V and J genes are TRBV5-1 and TRBJ2-1; 7 bases line up with TRBD2. The CDR3 has 15 residues. From germline, CDR1 is SGHRS and CDR2 YFSETQ. The ends lost 7 bases at V and 10 bases at J; junction bases unmatched: 17. Written as DNA, the CDR3 is TGCGCCAGCTCACGGCGGGGGTCCGCGGGTAGGGAGCAGTTCTTC. Translation: CASSRRGSAGREQFF.

V usage is TRBV29-1 and J usage is TRBJ2-5, with D possibly being TRBD2 (6 bases). The V end lost 5 bases, the J end lost 3 bases, and 19 bases lay between the germline ends. There are 15 residues in the CDR3. CDR1 is SQVTM, CDR2 ANQGSEA, per germline. CDR3 sequence reads: CSVWSGGAIKETQYF. CDR3 in DNA: TGCAGCGTTTGGAGCGGCGGGGCCATAAAAGAGACCCAGTACTTC.

The chain joins TRBV2 to TRBJ1-2; 8 nucleotides align to TRBD1. J gave up 6 bases and V 6 bases, and 12 bases lay outside the gene matches. The CDR3 has 15 amino acids. Germline CDR1 is SNHLY and CDR2 is FYNNEI. In DNA form, the CDR3 reads TGTGCCAGCAGAGCTCTACTCGGACAGGGCCATGGCTACACCTTC. Its translation: CASRALLGQGHGYTF.

This clone was counted between two and nine times. The rearrangement uses TRBV19 and TRBJ1-2, with TRBD1 matching 7 bases. V shed 7 bases, J shed 4 bases, and the junction held 9 bases outside the gene matches. Looked up from germline, CDR1 is LNHDA and CDR2 is SQIVND (reference sequence). CDR3 size: 14 residues. CDR3 sequence reads: CASTPRTGPYGYTF. DNA for the CDR3: TGTGCCAGTACCCCACGGACAGGACCCTATGGCTACACCTTC.